This is a list of T cell receptor beta chains from one sample in a study of cytomegalovirus exposure and HLA in healthy donors. Sequenced by immunoSEQ multiplex PCR; TCRdb stores in-frame clones only, minus some. The table shows 140,000 to 150,000 clones, with 70% occurring only once. Material: PBMCs. The receptors originated from an older woman in good health and CMV-seropositive. The CDR3 runs from the conserved cysteine through the conserved F or W. Fields, in order: CDR3 DNA, CDR3 protein, clone size, D gene, J gene, V gene. A D gene is named only where the DNA matches it firmly. Expanded clones get a size class; other rows say once, few or many, or leave the size out.

CDR3 DNA: TGCAGTGCTGACCAGGCTGAGCAGTTCTTC
CDR3 protein: CSADQAEQFF
clone size: -
D gene: -
J gene: TRBJ2-1
V gene: TRBV20-1

CDR3 DNA: TGTGCCAGCAGCGTAGGACGGGGGTCAACTAATGAAAAACTGTTTTTT
CDR3 protein: CASSVGRGSTNEKLFF
clone size: -
D gene: -
J gene: TRBJ1-4
V gene: TRBV9

CDR3 DNA: TGTGCCAGCAGTCCCGCGACAAGGGGGAACACTGAAGCTTTCTTT
CDR3 protein: CASSPATRGNTEAFF
clone size: -
D gene: -
J gene: TRBJ1-1
V gene: TRBV28

CDR3 DNA: TGTGCCAGCAGCCGGGCGCCGGGACAGTCTTTTGAAGCTTTCTTT
CDR3 protein: CASSRAPGQSFEAFF
clone size: -
D gene: TRBD1
J gene: TRBJ1-1
V gene: TRBV7-2

CDR3 DNA: TGCAGTGCTAGATCGGGGGTAGGCTACACCTTC
CDR3 protein: CSARSGVGYTF
clone size: once
D gene: -
J gene: TRBJ1-2
V gene: TRBV20-1

CDR3 DNA: TGTGCCAGCAGTCAGGACAGGAACACTGAAGCTTTCTTT
CDR3 protein: CASSQDRNTEAFF
clone size: -
D gene: -
J gene: TRBJ1-1
V gene: TRBV28

CDR3 DNA: TGTGCCATCACCCCGGGACAGGAGAACACTGAAGCTTTCTTT
CDR3 protein: CAITPGQENTEAFF
clone size: -
D gene: TRBD1
J gene: TRBJ1-1
V gene: TRBV10-3

CDR3 DNA: TGTGCCAGCAGTGAAATTGGACAGGGGGTTCGTTTTTTT
CDR3 protein: CASSEIGQGVRFF
clone size: few
D gene: TRBD1
J gene: TRBJ1-4
V gene: TRBV6-1

CDR3 DNA: TGTGCCAGCTCACCAGTCTTACAGTCCTATGGCTACACCTTC
CDR3 protein: CASSPVLQSYGYTF
clone size: -
D gene: -
J gene: TRBJ1-2
V gene: TRBV18

CDR3 DNA: TGCAGCGTCCGCATGGGACTAGCGGGAAACAATGAGCAGTTCTTC
CDR3 protein: CSVRMGLAGNNEQFF
clone size: -
D gene: TRBD2
J gene: TRBJ2-1
V gene: TRBV29-1

CDR3 DNA: TGTGCCAGCAGTTTTTCAAGCGGGAGTGGTGAGCAGTTCTTC
CDR3 protein: CASSFSSGSGEQFF
clone size: -
D gene: TRBD2
J gene: TRBJ2-1
V gene: TRBV28

CDR3 DNA: TGTGCCAGCAGCTGGGGACAGTCCTACGAGCAGTACTTC
CDR3 protein: CASSWGQSYEQYF
clone size: once
D gene: TRBD1
J gene: TRBJ2-7
V gene: TRBV5-5

CDR3 DNA: TGTGCCAGCAGTGAAGCATCGTATGGCAATCAGCCCCAGCATTTT
CDR3 protein: CASSEASYGNQPQHF
clone size: -
D gene: -
J gene: TRBJ1-5
V gene: TRBV27

CDR3 DNA: TGTGCCAGCAGTTACACGGGACACAAAAACATTCAGTACTTC
CDR3 protein: CASSYTGHKNIQYF
clone size: -
D gene: -
J gene: TRBJ2-4
V gene: TRBV6-5

CDR3 DNA: TGTGCCAGTACGCAGGCAAACACCATATATTTT
CDR3 protein: CASTQANTIYF
clone size: few
D gene: -
J gene: TRBJ1-3
V gene: TRBV19

CDR3 DNA: TGTGCCATGTCTCGGGATGTCTCCTACGAGCAGTACTTC
CDR3 protein: CAMSRDVSYEQYF
clone size: few
D gene: -
J gene: TRBJ2-7
V gene: TRBV10-3

CDR3 DNA: TGTGCCAGCAGCCTTGGGGGACTAGCGGGCCTCACAGATACGCAGTATTTT
CDR3 protein: CASSLGGLAGLTDTQYF
clone size: -
D gene: TRBD2
J gene: TRBJ2-3
V gene: TRBV5-4

CDR3 DNA: TGTGCCAGCAGCCCGGACAGGACGAGTCTTAGAAAAGGAGATACGCAGTATTTT
CDR3 protein: CASSPDRTSLRKGDTQYF
clone size: few
D gene: TRBD1
J gene: TRBJ2-3
V gene: TRBV7-2

CDR3 DNA: TGTGCCAGCAGAGCCGGGACAGGGGGCGAGTGGGAGCCCCAGCATTTT
CDR3 protein: CASRAGTGGEWEPQHF
clone size: -
D gene: TRBD1
J gene: TRBJ1-5
V gene: TRBV6-6

CDR3 DNA: TGTGCCACCAGCAGAGAGGTGGCAGTCGGAAACACCATATATTTT
CDR3 protein: CATSREVAVGNTIYF
clone size: -
D gene: -
J gene: TRBJ1-3
V gene: TRBV15

CDR3 DNA: TGTGCCAGCAGCCTGACCCCCGGACTGGAGGACTCTGGGGCCAACGTCCTGACTTTC
CDR3 protein: CASSLTPGLEDSGANVLTF
clone size: -
D gene: -
J gene: TRBJ2-6
V gene: TRBV7-3